The T cell receptor beta chain described here comes from a study of blood T cell repertoires in COVID-19. Study at large: PBMCs, B-cell-depleted T cells, or T cells provided the cDNA or gDNA that made up the material.

Some clones are missing from TCRdb's copy, which holds only in-frame ones; the method was immunoSEQ multiplex PCR. The profile shows approximately 69,000 clones, about 82% of them singletons. The CDR3 consists of 17 residues. Germline V gene lookup returns CDR1 KGHSH and CDR2 LQKENI. With V trimmed by 0 bases and J by 4 bases, 6 bases remained unmatched. Only a few counts were recorded for this clone. This chain joins TRBV18 and TRBJ1-3, with 10 bases matching TRBD1. This receptor was obtained from a woman aged 55-70 years with acute or convalescent COVID-19. The sequenced sample consisted of peripheral blood. CDR3 protein: CASSPPRQGALGNTIYF. The CDR3 bases are TGTGCCAGCTCACCACCGAGACAGGGGGCGCTCGGAAACACCATATATTTT.